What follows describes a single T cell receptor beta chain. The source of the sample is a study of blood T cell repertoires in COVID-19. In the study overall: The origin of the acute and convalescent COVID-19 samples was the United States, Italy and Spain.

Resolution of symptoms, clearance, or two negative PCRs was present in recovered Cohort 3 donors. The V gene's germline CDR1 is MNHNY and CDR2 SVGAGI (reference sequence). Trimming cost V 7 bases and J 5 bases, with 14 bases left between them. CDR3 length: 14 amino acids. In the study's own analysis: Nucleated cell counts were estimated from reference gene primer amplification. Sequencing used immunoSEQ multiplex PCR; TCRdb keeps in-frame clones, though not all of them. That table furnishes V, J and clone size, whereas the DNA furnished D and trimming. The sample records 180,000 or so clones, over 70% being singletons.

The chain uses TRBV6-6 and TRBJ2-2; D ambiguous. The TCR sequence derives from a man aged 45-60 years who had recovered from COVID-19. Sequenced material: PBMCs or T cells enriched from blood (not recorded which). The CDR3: CASTTTRVTGELFF. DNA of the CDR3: TGTGCCAGCACTACTACGAGAGTGACCGGGGAGCTGTTTTTT.